The 18 T cell receptor beta chains reported below all come from one sample, sequenced in a study of blood T cell repertoires in COVID-19. Assay: immunoSEQ multiplex PCR; the TCRdb copy retains only in-frame clones and omits some. The sample shows approximately 300,000 clones, 88% of them seen only once. Input material: peripheral blood. These receptors originate from a woman between 45 and 65 years old with active or convalescent COVID-19.

This chain joins TRBV2 and TRBJ2-2, with D hard to call. Germline V gives CDR1 SNHLY, CDR2 FYNNEI. This CDR3 is 13 amino acids long. The ends were cut back, 6 bases at V and 2 bases at J, with 7 bases in the middle. CDR3 coding DNA: TGTGCCAGCAGCTTAGATAACACCGGGGAGCTGTTTTTT. This sequence encodes CASSLDNTGELFF.

V is TRBV5-5 and J is TRBJ1-2; TRBD1 agrees at 9 bases. Germline CDR1 reads SGHKS; CDR2 reads YYEKEE (reference sequence). The CDR3 loop spans 15 amino acids. Germline trimming cut 1 base from V and 2 bases from J; bases unmatched to any gene: 3. CDR3 sequence (DNA): TGTGCCAGCAGCTTGATTGGACAGGGGAACTATGGCTACACCTTC. This sequence encodes CASSLIGQGNYGYTF.

This rearrangement joins TRBV6-5 to TRBJ1-2; D might be TRBD1 (5 bases). The germline V gene encodes CDR1 MNHEY and CDR2 SVGAGI. This CDR3 has 13 residues. V lost 5 bases and J lost 2, with 9 bases in between. CDR3 in DNA: TGTGCCAGCAGTACCCGGACAAACTATGGCTACACCTTC. Protein: CASSTRTNYGYTF.

V and J are TRBV19 and TRBJ1-5; the D is unclear. V was trimmed by 3 bases and J by 7 bases, leaving 16 bases between them. The CDR3 length is 15 residues. CDR1 is LNHDA, CDR2 SQIVND, per germline (reference sequence). CDR3 in DNA: TGTGCCAGTAGTATGGGAAGCACTTCGGGGCAGCCCCAGCATTTT. Encoded protein: CASSMGSTSGQPQHF.

The chain links TRBV5-1 to TRBJ2-5; 7 bases match TRBD1. V lost 3 bases and J lost 5; bases outside the gene matches: 4. Germline V gene sequence: CDR1 SGHRS, CDR2 YFSETQ. There are 13 residues in the CDR3. The CDR3 reads CASSSQGIETQYF. The DNA for the CDR3 is TGCGCCAGCAGCTCACAGGGGATTGAGACCCAGTACTTC.

The chain recombines TRBV23-1 with TRBJ2-7, with D perhaps TRBD2 (7 bases). TRBV23-1 is assigned to the ORF class and has an uncertain function. CDR3 size: 14 residues. Trimming left V 7 bases short and J 2 bases short, with 15 bases between. The CDR3 DNA reads TGCGCCAGCACTCGTGAAGGGGGGGCCTACGAGCAGTACTTC. Its translation is CASTREGGAYEQYF.

V gene TRBV10-3 combines with J gene TRBJ2-1, with D unclear. Looked up from germline, CDR1 is ENHRY and CDR2 is SYGVKD. V lost 6 bases and J lost 7, with 10 bases in between. The CDR3 has 12 residues. CDR3 nucleotide sequence: TGTGCCATCAGCCCTTTTCGGAATGAGCAGTTCTTC. It specifies CAISPFRNEQFF.

This chain uses TRBV7-9 with TRBJ2-1; D not certain. Germline assignment: CDR1 SEHNR and CDR2 FQNEAQ (reference sequence). This CDR3 is built from 14 residues. The ends were cut back, 1 base at V and 2 bases at J, with 6 bases in the middle. CDR3 sequence (DNA): TGTGCCAGCAGCTTAGTCAGTACCTACAATGAGCAGTTCTTC. Amino acid sequence: CASSLVSTYNEQFF. The full variable domain, with the rest looked up from reference TRBV7-9 and TRBJ2-1, is DTGVSQNPRHKITKRGQNVTFRCDPISEHNRLYWYRQTLGQGPEFLTYFQNEAQLEKSRLLSDRFSAERPKGSFSTLEIQRTEQGDSAMYLCASSLVSTYNEQFFGPGTRLTVL.

The gene calls are TRBV3-1 (or the pseudogene TRBV3-2) and TRBJ2-2, with D unclear. Between the trimmed V and J ends, which lost 4 bases and 4 bases, there was a span of 7 bases. CDR3 length: 13 amino acids. The germline V gene encodes CDR1 LGHDT and CDR2 YNNKEL (reference sequence). The CDR3 DNA reads TGTGCCAGCAGCCTCTACCCCACCGGGGAGCTGTTTTTT. Protein: CASSLYPTGELFF.

The chain is built from TRBV3-1 (or the pseudogene TRBV3-2) and TRBJ2-3; weak D call: TRBD2 (5 bases). The CDR3 is 13 residues long. Germline CDR1 LGHDT, CDR2 YNNKEL (reference sequence). Between the trimmed V and J ends, which lost 3 bases and 1 base, there was a span of 5 bases. The CDR3 nucleotides read TGTGCCAGCAGCCAGAGGGGCACAGATACGCAGTATTTT. This sequence encodes CASSQRGTDTQYF.

The J gene is TRBJ2-5, the V gene TRBV25-1; the match to TRBD1 covers 8 bases. The junction had 4 bases not matched to a gene; V was cut back by 4 bases and J by 3 bases. The germline V gene encodes CDR1 MGHDK and CDR2 SYGVNS. This CDR3 is 14 amino acids long. CDR3 DNA sequence: TGTGCCAGCAGTGGCACAGGGGGGAAAGAGACCCAGTACTTC. It specifies CASSGTGGKETQYF.

The chain has TRBV25-1 and TRBJ1-6; TRBD1 might be the D (6 bases). The CDR3 is 15 amino acids. Per the germline V gene, CDR1 is MGHDK and CDR2 is SYGVNS. The V and J ends lost 0 bases and 7 bases respectively, with 10 bases between them. This CDR3 is CASSEYGTTNSPLHF. DNA of the CDR3: TGTGCCAGCAGTGAATACGGGACAACAAATTCACCCCTCCACTTT.

This chain links TRBV7-2 with TRBJ2-1, with D perhaps TRBD2 (5 bases). Germline V gene data show CDR1 as SGHTA and CDR2 as FQGNSA. The CDR3 contains 15 residues. Trimming removed 1 base at V and 2 bases at J, with 9 bases between. DNA of the CDR3: TGTGCCAGCAGCTTAGAACCAGCGGCCTACAATGAGCAGTTCTTC. Protein sequence: CASSLEPAAYNEQFF.

The rearrangement joins TRBV19 to TRBJ2-7; a weak D match, TRBD2 (6 bases). The V end was cut by 6 bases, the J end by 4 bases, with 16 bases between. The germline V gene has CDR1 LNHDA and CDR2 SQIVND (reference sequence). CDR3 length: 14 amino acids. The CDR3 nucleotides are TGTGCCAGTAGCCGGGACTCGTCTTTATACGAGCAGTACTTC. It specifies CASSRDSSLYEQYF.

V usage is TRBV10-3 and J usage is TRBJ1-1; a weak D match, TRBD1 (5 bases). V dropped 3 bases and J dropped 11 bases, with 16 bases sitting between them. This CDR3 region has 13 residues. The germline V gene has CDR1 ENHRY and CDR2 SYGVKD. The CDR3, as DNA: TGTGCCATCAGTGAACAGGCCCCCACGGAGGCTTTCTTT. This sequence encodes CAISEQAPTEAFF.

The rearrangement joins TRBV6-2 or TRBV6-3 to TRBJ2-6; 8 positions agree with TRBD2. V lost 2 bases to trimming and J lost 4 bases; unmatched junction nucleotides: 7. The CDR3 totals 17 residues. CDR1 and CDR2 (germline): MNHEY, SVGEGT. For the CDR3, the DNA is TGTGCCAGCAGTTACAGGTCGGGGGGGCTCGGGGCCAACGTCCTGACTTTC. Its protein product is CASSYRSGGLGANVLTF.

The J gene is TRBJ2-5, the V gene TRBV25-1; D is ambiguous. The V gene's germline CDR1 is MGHDK and CDR2 SYGVNS. The germline V and J ends were trimmed by 3 bases and 0 bases, with 2 bases remaining between them. The CDR3 has 12 amino acids. CDR3 loop: CASSDYQETQYF. As DNA, the CDR3 is TGTGCCAGCAGTGACTACCAAGAGACCCAGTACTTC.

The chain is built from TRBV29-1 and TRBJ2-2; D is unresolved. The germline V and J ends were trimmed by 7 bases and 1 base, with 7 bases remaining between them. This CDR3 spans 12 amino acids. CDR1 is SQVTM, CDR2 ANQGSEA, per germline. The CDR3 spells CSAKKNTGELFF. For the CDR3, the DNA is TGCAGCGCCAAAAAGAACACCGGGGAGCTGTTTTTT.